The TCR beta chain under discussion was sequenced for a study of T cells after yellow fever vaccination. Overall study findings and caveats: Sorted repertoires could include abundant contaminating clonotypes from bulk cells. Most clones from primary vaccination were detected again post-booster (around 96% CD4, approximately 90% CD8).

The length of the CDR3 is 15 residues. Trimming took 0 bases from V and 8 from J, leaving 16 bases between them. Per the germline V gene, CDR1 is GTSNPN and CDR2 is SVGIG (reference sequence). A remark on this clonotype: What it recognizes is unknown.

A single record per CDR3 protein comes from TCRdb applying MiXCR to the 5' RACE reads. The top ten hold 35% to 40% of the sample, which has 150,000 to 200,000 distinct CDR3 sequences, approximately 9.7% seen once. The sequence derives from a young man who received the YFV17D yellow fever vaccine. The sample here was CD8+ T cells sorted from PBMCs, taken 45 days after the yellow fever booster vaccination. The chain has TRBV30 and TRBJ1-4, with no clear D. CDR3 nucleotide sequence: TGTGCCTGGAGTGTCGAATTCGGAGGCGGAGAAAAACTGTTTTTT. It is translated as CAWSVEFGGGEKLFF.